Listed below are T cell receptor beta chains from one sample, sequenced in a study of blood T cell repertoires in COVID-19. TCRdb's copy holds only in-frame clones and misses some; the assay was immunoSEQ multiplex PCR. The repertoire has under 250,000 clones, around 82% of them found once; the top ten carry under 3.5%. The sequenced sample consisted of peripheral blood. These receptors were taken from a man aged 45-60 years with active or convalescent COVID-19. Each CDR3 is given with its conserved first and last residue. Fields, in order: V gene, clone size, J gene, D gene, CDR3 DNA, CDR3 protein. The D gene is left open where the match is weak. For some rows the clone size is stated as once, few or many, or as a class when expanded; others skip it.

V gene: TRBV10-3; clone size: NA; J gene: TRBJ2-1; D gene: TRBD1; CDR3 DNA: TGTGCCATCAATCGGGACAGCTACAATGAGCAGTTCTTC; CDR3 protein: CAINRDSYNEQFF
V gene: TRBV7-2; clone size: NA; J gene: TRBJ2-2; D gene: TRBD2; CDR3 DNA: TGTGCCAGCAGCTTAGCCCTAGCGGGATCCACCGGGGAGCTGTTTTTT; CDR3 protein: CASSLALAGSTGELFF
V gene: TRBV5-3; clone size: once; J gene: TRBJ1-1; D gene: NA; CDR3 DNA: TGTGCCAGAAGCTTGACTACAGGGCGCATGAACACTGAAGCTTTCTTT; CDR3 protein: CARSLTTGRMNTEAFF
V gene: TRBV20-1; clone size: NA; J gene: TRBJ2-5; D gene: NA; CDR3 DNA: TGCAGTTCCACTAGCTGGGAGACCCAGTACTTC; CDR3 protein: CSSTSWETQYF
V gene: TRBV7-9; clone size: NA; J gene: TRBJ2-3; D gene: TRBD2; CDR3 DNA: TGTGCCAGCAGCCGCCGGACTAGCGGGGTTGTCGGCACAGATACGCAGTATTTT; CDR3 protein: CASSRRTSGVVGTDTQYF
V gene: TRBV7-8; clone size: NA; J gene: TRBJ2-5; D gene: TRBD2; CDR3 DNA: TGTGCCAGCAGCCCAGAGACTAGCGGGGGAGAGACCCAGTACTTC; CDR3 protein: CASSPETSGGETQYF
V gene: TRBV15; clone size: NA; J gene: TRBJ2-6; D gene: NA; CDR3 DNA: TGTGCCACCAGCAGAGATCTAGGAGGGACCGGGGCCAACGTCCTGACTTTC; CDR3 protein: CATSRDLGGTGANVLTF
V gene: TRBV11-2; clone size: NA; J gene: TRBJ2-2; D gene: NA; CDR3 DNA: TGTGCCAGCAGCCCTCGAAAGGGGACGGTGGGGGAGGCCGGGGAGCTGTTTTTT; CDR3 protein: CASSPRKGTVGEAGELFF
V gene: TRBV4-1; clone size: NA; J gene: TRBJ2-3; D gene: NA; CDR3 DNA: TGCGCCAGCAGCCAAGATCAGGGGGGTCTATGGGGAGATACGCAGTATTTT; CDR3 protein: CASSQDQGGLWGDTQYF
V gene: TRBV7-9; clone size: NA; J gene: TRBJ1-5; D gene: TRBD1; CDR3 DNA: TGTGCCAGCAGCCCCGGACAGGGCCCGGCCCAGCATTTT; CDR3 protein: CASSPGQGPAQHF
V gene: TRBV14; clone size: NA; J gene: TRBJ2-3; D gene: TRBD1; CDR3 DNA: TGTGCCAGCAGTCGTGCCGGGACAGGGGGGGCAGATACGCAGTATTTT; CDR3 protein: CASSRAGTGGADTQYF
V gene: TRBV11-3; clone size: NA; J gene: TRBJ2-3; D gene: TRBD2; CDR3 DNA: TGTGCCAGCAGCAAGACTAGCGGGGGGTTCACAGATACGCAGTATTTT; CDR3 protein: CASSKTSGGFTDTQYF
V gene: TRBV7-9; clone size: NA; J gene: TRBJ2-1; D gene: TRBD2; CDR3 DNA: TGTGCCAGCAGCCTCAGGAGCGGGAGGGCAAATGAGCAGTTCTTC; CDR3 protein: CASSLRSGRANEQFF
V gene: TRBV12-5; clone size: NA; J gene: TRBJ1-3; D gene: NA; CDR3 DNA: TGTGCTAGTGGTTTGGTACATAATCCCCGGGGGGGGAAGAACAACACCATATATTTT; CDR3 protein: CASGLVHNPRGGKNNTIYF
V gene: TRBV5-1; clone size: NA; J gene: TRBJ2-7; D gene: TRBD1; CDR3 DNA: TGCGCCAGCAGGGCGACAGGGGGAGGATTCTACGAGCAGTACTTC; CDR3 protein: CASRATGGGFYEQYF
V gene: TRBV6-5; clone size: NA; J gene: TRBJ2-7; D gene: NA; CDR3 DNA: TGTGCCAGCAGTCCGGCGGGCAGACTACCCTACGAGCAGTACTTC; CDR3 protein: CASSPAGRLPYEQYF
V gene: TRBV5-1; clone size: NA; J gene: TRBJ2-2; D gene: NA; CDR3 DNA: TGCGCCAGCAGCTTGGGACAGGTCACCGGGGAGCTGTTTTTT; CDR3 protein: CASSLGQVTGELFF
V gene: TRBV7-3; clone size: NA; J gene: TRBJ2-4; D gene: NA; CDR3 DNA: TGTGCCAGCAGCTTAACCCAGGAGGGGGGGATTCAGTACTTC; CDR3 protein: CASSLTQEGGIQYF
V gene: TRBV5-1; clone size: NA; J gene: TRBJ2-1; D gene: NA; CDR3 DNA: TGCGCCAGCAGCAGTCAGACCGGGAGCTCCTACAATGAGCAGTTCTTC; CDR3 protein: CASSSQTGSSYNEQFF
V gene: TRBV19; clone size: NA; J gene: TRBJ1-5; D gene: NA; CDR3 DNA: TGTGCCAGTAGTATAACCCGGACGGGGGGCGATCAGCCCCAGCATTTT; CDR3 protein: CASSITRTGGDQPQHF
V gene: TRBV4-1; clone size: few; J gene: TRBJ2-5; D gene: NA; CDR3 DNA: TGCGCCAGCAGCCACCCAGGTGTTAGCGGACAAGAGACCCAGTACTTC; CDR3 protein: CASSHPGVSGQETQYF
V gene: TRBV12-5; clone size: NA; J gene: TRBJ2-3; D gene: NA; CDR3 DNA: TGTGCTAGTGGTCAATCTCTGGACAGACTATCCACAGATACGCAGTATTTT; CDR3 protein: CASGQSLDRLSTDTQYF
V gene: TRBV7-2; clone size: NA; J gene: TRBJ2-5; D gene: NA; CDR3 DNA: TGTGCCAGCAGCTTAAGGCGGACTCAAGAGACCCAGTACTTC; CDR3 protein: CASSLRRTQETQYF
V gene: TRBV18; clone size: NA; J gene: TRBJ2-1; D gene: NA; CDR3 DNA: TGTGCCAGCTCACCACGGCGAGGCAATGAGCAGTTCTTC; CDR3 protein: CASSPRRGNEQFF
V gene: TRBV10-3; clone size: NA; J gene: TRBJ2-7; D gene: TRBD2; CDR3 DNA: TGTGCCATCAGAGCGGGAGGGCCTGACGAGCAGTACTTC; CDR3 protein: CAIRAGGPDEQYF
V gene: TRBV28; clone size: NA; J gene: TRBJ1-2; D gene: NA; CDR3 DNA: TGTGCCAGCAGTTTATCCGGGGGTAAGGACTACACCTTC; CDR3 protein: CASSLSGGKDYTF
V gene: TRBV6-2/TRBV6-3; clone size: few; J gene: TRBJ2-7; D gene: TRBD2; CDR3 DNA: TGTGCCAGCAGTTCGAGCGGGATCTACGAGCAGTACTTC; CDR3 protein: CASSSSGIYEQYF
V gene: TRBV4-3; clone size: NA; J gene: TRBJ1-2; D gene: TRBD1; CDR3 DNA: TGCGCCAGCAGCCAAGATTGGAATACAGGGGGCGATGGCTACACCTTC; CDR3 protein: CASSQDWNTGGDGYTF
V gene: TRBV5-1; clone size: NA; J gene: TRBJ1-1; D gene: NA; CDR3 DNA: TGCGCCAGCAGCTTGACAGACTATGAAGCTTTCTTT; CDR3 protein: CASSLTDYEAFF
V gene: TRBV7-2; clone size: NA; J gene: TRBJ1-1; D gene: NA; CDR3 DNA: TGTGCCAGCAGCTCTTACACTGAAGCTTTCTTT; CDR3 protein: CASSSYTEAFF
V gene: TRBV19; clone size: NA; J gene: TRBJ1-5; D gene: TRBD1; CDR3 DNA: TGTGCCAGTAGTATATCGGGGACAGGGCTTAATCAGCCCCAGCATTTT; CDR3 protein: CASSISGTGLNQPQHF
V gene: TRBV30; clone size: NA; J gene: TRBJ1-4; D gene: NA; CDR3 DNA: TGTGCCTGGAGTGTATTCAGGGGCTGGGGTGAAAAACTGTTTTTT; CDR3 protein: CAWSVFRGWGEKLFF
V gene: TRBV6-2/TRBV6-3; clone size: NA; J gene: TRBJ1-6; D gene: TRBD1; CDR3 DNA: TGTGCCAGCAGCCGGGGGACAGGGGATTCACCCCTCCACTTT; CDR3 protein: CASSRGTGDSPLHF
V gene: TRBV5-4; clone size: once; J gene: TRBJ1-1; D gene: NA; CDR3 DNA: TGTGCCAGCAGAGACAGGAGGAACACTGAAGCTTTCTTT; CDR3 protein: CASRDRRNTEAFF
V gene: TRBV6-5; clone size: NA; J gene: TRBJ1-3; D gene: TRBD1; CDR3 DNA: TGTGCCAGCAGCGGGACAGCTGGAAACACCATATATTTT; CDR3 protein: CASSGTAGNTIYF
V gene: TRBV9; clone size: once; J gene: TRBJ1-2; D gene: TRBD1; CDR3 DNA: TGTGCCAGCAGCGCCGGGACAGAGTATGGCTACACCTTC; CDR3 protein: CASSAGTEYGYTF
V gene: TRBV9; clone size: NA; J gene: TRBJ2-7; D gene: NA; CDR3 DNA: TGTGCCAGCAGCAGGGGGGGTAGCTCCTACGAGCAGTACTTC; CDR3 protein: CASSRGGSSYEQYF
V gene: TRBV19; clone size: NA; J gene: TRBJ2-7; D gene: NA; CDR3 DNA: TGTGCCAGTAGTTCAGGGGCACCCGGCCCCTACGAGCAGTACTTC; CDR3 protein: CASSSGAPGPYEQYF
V gene: TRBV18; clone size: once; J gene: TRBJ1-6; D gene: TRBD1; CDR3 DNA: TGTGCCAGCTCACCACGAGACAGGGCCCAATATAATTCACCCCTCCACTTT; CDR3 protein: CASSPRDRAQYNSPLHF
V gene: TRBV18; clone size: NA; J gene: TRBJ2-1; D gene: TRBD2; CDR3 DNA: TGTGCCAGCTCACCACTGCCTAGCGGGAGGACTCCCCGGTTTAGTGAGCAGTTCTTC; CDR3 protein: CASSPLPSGRTPRFSEQFF